Listed here is a single T cell receptor beta chain. The antigen is unknown. The entry originates in a study of T cell responses to AZD1222 COVID-19 vaccine. Study results and caveats: Researchers report vaccine-associated CD4 TCRs spanning spike, with dominance at 160-218 and 743-854. Baseline seropositivity occurred in only a handful of AZD1222 recipients. The sample set comprised mostly white British donors with more females, and clonal diversity was possibly underestimated. Of spike-specific TCRs, nearly half reportedly target regions left unmutated in variants.

Clones were sequenced by immunoSEQ multiplex PCR, and TCRdb holds only the in-frame ones, with some missing. This table holds approximately 270,000 clones, almost 95% found once. Material: peripheral blood, obtained 28 days after the second AZD1222 dose. This receptor was obtained from an adult who received the AZD1222 COVID-19 vaccine.

CDR3 protein: CASSPGTVTQYF. The CDR3 nucleotides read TGTGCCAGCAGCCCTGGAACAGTAACGCAGTATTTT. The chain joins TRBV7-9 to TRBJ2-3; D remains unclear. Germline-derived CDR1 and CDR2 are SEHNR and FQNEAQ (reference sequence). Trimming stripped 5 bases from V and 9 bases from J, with 12 bases between. CDR3 size: 12 residues.